In this sample, the clone carrying this T cell receptor beta chain turned up a few times. The antigen remains unidentified. Reverse transcription of all isolated RNA meant that expressed TCRB transcripts were sequenced. Data came from immunoSEQ multiplex PCR; TCRdb stores just in-frame clones and leaves some out. The data contain around 300,000 clones, about 15% of them singletons. The sample comes from a study of beta chain features in type 1 diabetes. Broader study findings: Moderate yet significant TCRB CDR3 shortening was seen in Type 1 diabetes patients in all four CD4+ subsets.

CD4+ naive, central memory, regulatory and stem cell-like memory subsets were isolated by sorting on CD45RO/CCR7/CD25/CD127/CD95/CD27. V gave up 7 bases and J gave up 0 bases; unmatched junction bases: 6. Germline V gene data show CDR1 as SNHLY and CDR2 as FYNNEI. This CDR3 has 16 residues. The chain employs TRBV2 and TRBJ2-6; 7 positions match TRBD1. The clonotype was recovered from a man aged 18-30 years with type 1 diabetes. Sequencing used naive CD4+ T cells from blood. The CDR3 region is CASTRQGPSGANVLTF. Here the CDR3 DNA reads TGTGCCAGCACTCGACAGGGACCCTCTGGGGCCAACGTCCTGACTTTC.